This entry concerns a single T cell receptor beta chain. Repertoires were generated with immunoSEQ multiplex PCR, while TCRdb's copy carries only in-frame clones and drops some. The table records 80,000 or so clones, around nine tenths of them present only once. These data originate in a study of control samples from healthy donors and cancer patients. Germline values: CDR1 SGHDN, CDR2 FVKESK. Deletions cut 2 bases from V and 5 bases from J, with 12 bases between. This CDR3 contains 14 residues. The chain combines TRBV14 with TRBJ1-1; no clear D. Sequencing was performed on blood. This sequence was found in a man aged 45-65 years in good health. CDR3 coding DNA: TGTGCCAGCAGCCAAATGGGAGTTGGGACTGAAGCTTTCTTT. Amino acids: CASSQMGVGTEAFF.